The 20 T cell receptor beta chains in this list originate from one sample, sequenced in a study of blood T cell repertoires in COVID-19. Assay: immunoSEQ multiplex PCR; the TCRdb copy retains only in-frame clones and omits some. Among roughly 250,000 clones listed, 88% were seen once. The sequencing sample was made of peripheral blood. The receptor set was obtained from a woman aged 40 to 55 who had recovered from COVID-19.

This clone has only a few counts. The CDR3 region has the DNA TGTGCCAGCAGGGACAACCCGCGGTTGGGCAATGAGCAGTTCTTC. Protein sequence: CASRDNPRLGNEQFF. J is TRBJ2-1 and V is TRBV7-2, with a weak D call TRBD1 (5 bases). The V gene's germline CDR1 is SGHTA and CDR2 FQGNSA. Trimming took off 6 bases at V and 6 bases at J, with 18 bases between the two ends. The CDR3 totals 15 residues.

The rearrangement joins TRBV9 to TRBJ2-7; tentative D call: TRBD1 (6 bases). Germline values: CDR1 SGDLS, CDR2 YYNGEE. Trimming removed 4 bases at V and 5 bases at J, with 22 bases between. The length of the CDR3 is 16 residues. CDR3 region: CASSPRTGTPGDEQYF. CDR3 nucleotide sequence: TGTGCCAGCAGCCCCCGTACAGGGACCCCCGGGGACGAGCAGTACTTC.

This chain connects TRBV12-3 or TRBV12-4 to TRBJ2-7, with TRBD2 as a possible D gene (5 bases). Trimming cost V 5 bases and J 7 bases, with 15 bases left between them. The CDR3 loop spans 13 amino acids. As DNA, the CDR3 is TGTGCCAGCAGTCCCGGCCCCGAGGGTGAGCAGTACGTC. Its translation: CASSPGPEGEQYV.

This chain joins TRBV4-1 and TRBJ2-1, with 7 nucleotides matching TRBD2. Per the germline V gene, CDR1 is MGHRA and CDR2 is YSYEKL. V lost 2 bases, J lost 6 bases, and 10 bases stayed unmatched. This CDR3 contains 16 residues. The CDR3 loop is CASSQTPATSSNEQFF. CDR3 DNA: TGCGCCAGCAGCCAAACCCCGGCGACTAGCAGCAATGAGCAGTTCTTC.

The chain is built from TRBV10-3 and TRBJ2-3; tentative D call: TRBD1 (5 bases). The V gene lost 4 bases and the J gene lost 4 bases, with 6 bases spanning the gap. The CDR3 spans 12 residues. Germline-derived CDR1 and CDR2 are ENHRY and SYGVKD. The CDR3 loop is CAISGGPDTQYF. CDR3 DNA sequence: TGTGCCATCAGTGGGGGCCCAGATACGCAGTATTTT.

The V and J genes are TRBV24-1 and TRBJ2-5, with D possibly matching TRBD2 (7 bases). CDR1 is KGHDR, CDR2 SFDVKD, per germline. The CDR3 sequence is 18 residues long. V was trimmed by 0 bases and J by 2 bases, leaving 18 bases between them. This CDR3 reads CATSDLGEGEGAQETQYF. CDR3 nucleotides: TGTGCCACCAGTGATTTGGGGGAGGGGGAAGGGGCACAAGAGACCCAGTACTTC.

J is TRBJ1-2 and V is TRBV5-1; 9 nucleotides align to TRBD1. Germline loops: CDR1 SGHRS, CDR2 YFSETQ. This CDR3 spans 16 amino acids. V gave up 4 bases and J gave up 4 bases; unmatched junction bases: 11. CDR3 DNA: TGCGCCAGCAGCACCTCCGGGACAGGGCTCGGCTATGGCTACACCTTC. Translating it yields CASSTSGTGLGYGYTF.

This clone has just one count. The chain uses TRBV5-1 and TRBJ2-3, with TRBD2 as a possible D gene (6 bases). Germline-derived CDR1 and CDR2 are SGHRS and YFSETQ. V was pared by 0 bases and J by 2 bases, with 10 bases between. This CDR3 region has 15 residues. The CDR3 nucleotides read TGCGCCAGCAGCTTGGGGGACTCCTTCACAGATACGCAGTATTTT. Translating gives CASSLGDSFTDTQYF.

The gene calls are TRBV5-1 and TRBJ1-1; possible D gene TRBD1, 6 bases. Trimming shortened V by 1 base and J by 3 bases, and 13 bases separated the two germline ends. The CDR3 contains 15 residues. The germline V gene has CDR1 SGHRS and CDR2 YFSETQ. The CDR3 reads CASSLLGARDTEAFF. CDR3 bases: TGCGCCAGCAGCTTGTTGGGGGCGCGGGACACTGAAGCTTTCTTT.

The V and J genes are TRBV4-3 and TRBJ2-3; 7 bases fit TRBD2. The V gene end was trimmed by 0 bases and the J gene end by 11 bases; junction bases not matched to a gene: 11. CDR1 LGHNA and CDR2 YSLEER come from the germline V gene. The CDR3 extends over 15 amino acids. For the CDR3, the DNA is TGCGCCAGCAGCCAAGAACGTCATCCACCGGGAGGGCAGTATTTT. Amino acids: CASSQERHPPGGQYF.

The chain is built from TRBV6-2 or TRBV6-3 and TRBJ2-1; 14 nucleotides match TRBD2. Trimming took 6 bases from V and 14 from J; bases not matched to a gene: 12. The CDR3 covers 15 residues. In germline, CDR1 is MNHEY, CDR2 SVGEGT. Here the CDR3 reads CASSPQGLAGVLEFF. The DNA for the CDR3 is TGTGCCAGCAGCCCCCAGGGACTAGCGGGAGTTTTGGAGTTCTTC.

The chain recombines TRBV18 with TRBJ2-1, with 8 nucleotides matching TRBD2. V lost 0 bases to trimming and J lost 6 bases; unmatched junction nucleotides: 4. The CDR3 has 15 residues. Germline CDR1 is KGHSH and CDR2 is LQKENI. CDR3 bases: TGTGCCAGCTCACCACCGGGGCTAGCGGGCAATGAGCAGTTCTTC. This gives the protein CASSPPGLAGNEQFF.

J is TRBJ1-2 and V is TRBV18; possible D gene TRBD1, 6 bases. Germline values: CDR1 KGHSH, CDR2 LQKENI. Trimming took 2 bases from V and 7 from J, leaving 14 bases between them. CDR3 length: 14 amino acids. The CDR3 coding sequence is TGTGCCAGCTCACCAGAGACCAGGGGCGTTGGCTACACCTTC. Residues: CASSPETRGVGYTF.

The chain carries TRBV6-1 and TRBJ1-2; D may be TRBD1 (6 bases). V lost 3 bases to trimming and J lost 0 bases, with 11 bases between them. The CDR3 runs 15 residues. Germline V gene lookup returns CDR1 MNHNS and CDR2 SASEGT. The CDR3 sequence is CASSEDRLANYGYTF. The CDR3 nucleotides are TGTGCCAGCAGTGAGGACAGATTAGCTAACTATGGCTACACCTTC.

The chain employs TRBV9 and TRBJ2-1; 10 bases line up with TRBD2. The ends lost 0 bases at V and 10 bases at J; junction bases unmatched: 7. This CDR3 contains 15 residues. The germline V gene encodes CDR1 SGDLS and CDR2 YYNGEE. The CDR3 loop is CASSVGASGSREQFF. CDR3 DNA sequence: TGTGCCAGCAGCGTAGGGGCTAGCGGGAGTAGGGAGCAGTTCTTC. Full variable domain (remainder filled in from reference TRBV9 and TRBJ2-1): DSGVTQTPKHLITATGQRVTLRCSPRSGDLSVYWYQQSLDQGLQFLIQYYNGEERAKGNILERFSAQQFPDLHSELNLSSLELGDSALYFCASSVGASGSREQFFGPGTRLTVL.

The V call is TRBV7-8, the J call TRBJ2-7; D possibly corresponds to TRBD1 (6 bases). Germline CDR1 is SGHVS and CDR2 is FQNEAQ. This CDR3 is built from 12 residues. V lost 7 bases, J lost 7 bases, and 14 bases lay in between. The CDR3 bases are TGTGCCAGCACCCCACAGGGCTATGAGCAGTACTTC. Translation gives CASTPQGYEQYF.

The chain uses TRBV5-4 and TRBJ1-5, with D perhaps TRBD1 (5 bases). Between the trimmed V and J ends, which lost 0 bases and 5 bases, there was a span of 12 bases. This CDR3 spans 15 amino acids. Germline V gene sequence: CDR1 SGHNT, CDR2 YYREEE (reference sequence). This CDR3 is CASSLDGQGHQPQHF. The CDR3 DNA is TGTGCCAGCAGCTTGGACGGTCAGGGCCATCAGCCCCAGCATTTT.

The chain joins TRBV29-1 to TRBJ1-4; the D gene is possibly TRBD1 (5 bases). CDR1 and CDR2 (germline): SQVTM, ANQGSEA. The CDR3 contains 13 residues. Between the trimmed V and J ends, which lost 7 bases and 1 base, there was a span of 10 bases. The CDR3: CSGGGGTNEKLFF. The CDR3 DNA reads as TGCAGCGGTGGGGGGGGAACTAATGAAAAACTGTTTTTT.

V and J are TRBV2 and TRBJ2-3, with D possibly TRBD2 on 7 matching bases. V was cut by 6 bases and J by 12 bases, with 13 bases left in between. Germline V lookup: CDR1 SNHLY, CDR2 FYNNEI. The CDR3 extends over 11 amino acids. CDR3 nucleotide sequence: TGTGCCAGCAGGGGAGGGGGTAGCCAGTATTTT. Translating gives CASRGGGSQYF.

This chain uses TRBV6-5 with TRBJ2-2, with TRBD1 matching 7 bases. The CDR3 runs to 15 residues. Trimming at V came to 6 bases and at J to 5 bases, leaving 9 bases not matched to a gene. Germline assignment: CDR1 MNHEY and CDR2 SVGAGI. The CDR3 region is CASRSTGLGTGELFF. The CDR3 bases are TGTGCCAGCAGATCGACAGGGCTGGGGACCGGGGAGCTGTTTTTT.